This T cell receptor (beta chain) was captured in a study of blood T cell repertoires in COVID-19. This clone was detected only once. Sequenced by immunoSEQ multiplex PCR; TCRdb stores in-frame clones only, minus some. The sample contains fewer than 350,000 clones, roughly 90% of which appear only once. Per germline, CDR1 SGHTA and CDR2 FQGTGA. CDR3 length: 16 amino acids. The V gene end was trimmed by 4 bases and the J gene end by 0 bases; junction bases not matched to a gene: 7. Participants' reported clinical history set cohort assignment. Each recovered donor of Cohort 3 presented with two negative PCRs, clearance, or symptom resolution.

The sequencing sample was made of PBMCs or T cells enriched from blood (not recorded which). This chain links TRBV7-3 with TRBJ1-1; TRBD1 agrees at 8 bases. This TCR came from a woman in her 40s who had recovered from COVID-19. For the CDR3, the DNA is TGTGCCAGCAGCTATAGGGCAGGGGGCATGAACACTGAAGCTTTCTTT. It codes for CASSYRAGGMNTEAFF.